This T cell receptor beta chain was captured in a study of metastatic and nonmetastatic thyroid tumors. TCRdb ran MiXCR on the PCR reads. This sample has more than 9,500 clones, with around 26% found just once. Thyroid surgery was preceded by no treatment in any patient. Notes on this clone: This likely comes from a read error, as the CDR3 has no conserved phenylalanine or tryptophan at its end.

The TCR comes from a male donor with papillary thyroid cancer or a benign thyroid nodule (not recorded which). Some clones in this sample may be carry-over from other donors' samples. Sequencing was carried out using adjacent normal tissue.

As DNA, the CDR3 is TGTGCCAGCAGCTTGCCCAGGACGTACCAAGAGACCCAGTACCTC. Amino acids: CASSLPRTYQETQYL. V is TRBV5-5 and J is TRBJ2-5; no clear D gene. V lost 1 base and J lost 0, with 10 bases in between. The CDR3 totals 15 residues. CDR1 is SGHKS and CDR2 is YYEKEE in the germline V gene (reference sequence).